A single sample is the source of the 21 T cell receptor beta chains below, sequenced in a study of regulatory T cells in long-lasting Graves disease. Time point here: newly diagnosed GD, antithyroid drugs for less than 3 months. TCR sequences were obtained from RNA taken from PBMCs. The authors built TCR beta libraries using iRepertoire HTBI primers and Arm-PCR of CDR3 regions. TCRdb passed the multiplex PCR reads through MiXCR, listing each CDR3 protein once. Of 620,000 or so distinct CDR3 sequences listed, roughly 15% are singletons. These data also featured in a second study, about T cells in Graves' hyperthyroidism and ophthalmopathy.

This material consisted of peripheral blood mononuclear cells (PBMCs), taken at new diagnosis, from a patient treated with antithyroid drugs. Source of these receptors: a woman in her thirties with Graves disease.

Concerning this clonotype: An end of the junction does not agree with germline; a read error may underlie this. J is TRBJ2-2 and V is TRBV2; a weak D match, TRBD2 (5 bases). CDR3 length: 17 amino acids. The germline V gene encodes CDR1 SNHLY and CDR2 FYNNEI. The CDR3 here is CASSPNPYPGNAGELFF. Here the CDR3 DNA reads TGTGCCAGCTCCCCAAATCCCTACCCGGGGAACGCCGGGGAGCTGTTTTTT.

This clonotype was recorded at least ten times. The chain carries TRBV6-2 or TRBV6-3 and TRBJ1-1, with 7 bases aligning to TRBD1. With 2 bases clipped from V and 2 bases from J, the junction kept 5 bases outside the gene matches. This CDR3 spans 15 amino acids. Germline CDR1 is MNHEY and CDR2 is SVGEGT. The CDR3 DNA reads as TGTGCCAGCAGTTACCCACAGGGGTTTAACACTGAAGCTTTCTTT. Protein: CASSYPQGFNTEAFF.

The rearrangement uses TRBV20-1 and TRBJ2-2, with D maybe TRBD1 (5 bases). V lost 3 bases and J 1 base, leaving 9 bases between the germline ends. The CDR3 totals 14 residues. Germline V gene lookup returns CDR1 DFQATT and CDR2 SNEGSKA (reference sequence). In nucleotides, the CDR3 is TGCAGTGCTAGGGCCCAGGGGAACACCGGGGAGCTGTTTTTT. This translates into CSARAQGNTGELFF.

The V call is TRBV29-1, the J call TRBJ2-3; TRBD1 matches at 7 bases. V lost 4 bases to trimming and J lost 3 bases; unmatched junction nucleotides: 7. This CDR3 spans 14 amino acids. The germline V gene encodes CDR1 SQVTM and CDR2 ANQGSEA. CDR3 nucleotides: TGCAGCGTTGCAAGGGACAGCTTAACAGATACGCAGTATTTT. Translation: CSVARDSLTDTQYF.

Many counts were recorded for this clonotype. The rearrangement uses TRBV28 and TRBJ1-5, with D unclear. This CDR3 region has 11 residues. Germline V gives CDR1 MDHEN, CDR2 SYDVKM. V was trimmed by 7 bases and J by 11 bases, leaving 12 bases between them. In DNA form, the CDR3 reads TGTGCCAGCAACCAACTCGATGCCCAGCATTTT. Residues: CASNQLDAQHF.

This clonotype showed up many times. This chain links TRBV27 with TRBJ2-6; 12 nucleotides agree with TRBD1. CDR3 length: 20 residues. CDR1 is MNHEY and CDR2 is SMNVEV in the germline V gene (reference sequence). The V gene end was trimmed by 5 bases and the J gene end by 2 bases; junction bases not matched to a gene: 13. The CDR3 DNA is TGTGCCAGCAGTCCCGGGACAGGGGGCCGGCTTCTTCCTGGGGCCAACGTCCTGACTTTC. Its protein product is CASSPGTGGRLLPGANVLTF.

CDR3 sequence (DNA): TGTGCCAGCATAGGGTGGGAGGGCCGTGGAGAGACCCAGTACTTC. Protein sequence: CASIGWEGRGETQYF. The V call is TRBV6-2 or TRBV6-3, the J call TRBJ2-5; TRBD2 aligns across 7 bases. Trimming took 7 bases from V and 4 from J; bases not matched to a gene: 12. There are 15 residues in the CDR3. The V gene's germline CDR1 is MNHEY and CDR2 SVGEGT.

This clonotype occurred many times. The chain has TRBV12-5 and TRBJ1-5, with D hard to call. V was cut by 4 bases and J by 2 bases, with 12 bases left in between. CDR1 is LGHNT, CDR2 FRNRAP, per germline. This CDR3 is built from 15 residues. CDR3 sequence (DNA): TGTGCTAGTGGTTGCCGGAGCAATGGCAATCAGCCCCAGCATTTT. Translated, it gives CASGCRSNGNQPQHF.

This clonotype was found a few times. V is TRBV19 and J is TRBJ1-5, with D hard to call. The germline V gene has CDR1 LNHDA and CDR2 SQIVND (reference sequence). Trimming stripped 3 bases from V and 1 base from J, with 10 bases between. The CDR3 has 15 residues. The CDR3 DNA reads TGTGCCAGTAGTATTTCGGTAGGGAGCAATCAGCCCCAGCATTTT. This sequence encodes CASSISVGSNQPQHF. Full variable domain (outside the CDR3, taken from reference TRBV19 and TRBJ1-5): DGGITQSPKYLFRKEGQNVTLSCEQNLNHDAMYWYRQDPGQGLRLIYYSQIVNDFQKGDIAEGYSVSREKKESFPLTVTSAQKNPTAFYLCASSISVGSNQPQHFGDGTRLSIL.

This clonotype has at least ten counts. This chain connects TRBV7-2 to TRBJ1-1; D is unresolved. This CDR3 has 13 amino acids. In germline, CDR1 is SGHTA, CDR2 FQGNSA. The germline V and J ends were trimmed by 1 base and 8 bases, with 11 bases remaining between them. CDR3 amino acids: CASSLVYYSEAFF. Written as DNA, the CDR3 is TGTGCCAGCAGCTTAGTATATTACAGCGAAGCTTTCTTT.

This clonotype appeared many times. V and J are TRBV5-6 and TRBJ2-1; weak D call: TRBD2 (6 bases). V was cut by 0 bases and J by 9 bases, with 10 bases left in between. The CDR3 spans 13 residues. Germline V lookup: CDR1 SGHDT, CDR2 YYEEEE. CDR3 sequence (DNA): TGTGCCAGCAGCTTGGGGGACGGGGGTGAGCAGTTCTTC. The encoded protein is CASSLGDGGEQFF.

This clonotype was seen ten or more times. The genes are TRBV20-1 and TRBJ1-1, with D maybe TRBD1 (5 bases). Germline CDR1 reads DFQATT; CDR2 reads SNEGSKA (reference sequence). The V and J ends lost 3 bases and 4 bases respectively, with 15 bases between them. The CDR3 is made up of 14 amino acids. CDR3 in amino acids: CSARRQGWGTEAFF. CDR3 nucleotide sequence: TGCAGTGCTAGGCGGCAGGGTTGGGGCACTGAAGCTTTCTTT.

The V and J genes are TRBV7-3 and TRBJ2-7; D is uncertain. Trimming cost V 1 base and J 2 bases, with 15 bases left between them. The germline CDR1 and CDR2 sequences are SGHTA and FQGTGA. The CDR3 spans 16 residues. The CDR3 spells CASSLKWTDSPYEQYF. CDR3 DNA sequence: TGTGCCAGCAGCTTAAAATGGACCGACTCCCCCTACGAGCAGTACTTC. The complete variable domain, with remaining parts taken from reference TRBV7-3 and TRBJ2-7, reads GAGVSQTPSNKVTEKGKYVELRCDPISGHTALYWYRQSLGQGPEFLIYFQGTGAADDSGLPNDRFFAVRPEGSVSTLKIQRTERGDSAVYLCASSLKWTDSPYEQYFGPGTRLTVT.

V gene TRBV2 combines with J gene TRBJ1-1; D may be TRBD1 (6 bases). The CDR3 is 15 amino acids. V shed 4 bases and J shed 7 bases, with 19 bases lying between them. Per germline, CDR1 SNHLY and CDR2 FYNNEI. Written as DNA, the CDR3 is TGTGCCAGCAGTGTTCAGTCTGTGGAGACAGGTGAAGCTTTCTTT. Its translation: CASSVQSVETGEAFF.

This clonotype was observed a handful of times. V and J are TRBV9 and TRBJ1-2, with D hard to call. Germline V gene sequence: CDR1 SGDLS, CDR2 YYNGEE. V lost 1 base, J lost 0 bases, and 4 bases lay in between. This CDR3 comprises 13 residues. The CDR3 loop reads CASSVSSNYGYTF. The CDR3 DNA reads TGTGCCAGCAGCGTAAGCTCTAACTATGGCTACACCTTC.

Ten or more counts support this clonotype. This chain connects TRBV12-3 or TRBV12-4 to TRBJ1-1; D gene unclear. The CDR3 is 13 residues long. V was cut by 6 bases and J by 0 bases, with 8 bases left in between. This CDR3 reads CASSNSMNTEAFF. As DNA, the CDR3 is TGTGCCAGCAGCAACAGCATGAACACTGAAGCTTTCTTT.

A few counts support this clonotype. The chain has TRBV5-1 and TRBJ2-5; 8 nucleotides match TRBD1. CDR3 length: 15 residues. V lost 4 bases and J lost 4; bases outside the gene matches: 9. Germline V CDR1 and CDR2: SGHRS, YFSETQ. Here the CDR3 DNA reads TGCGCCAGCAGCGGTGACAGGGGAGTAGCAGAGACCCAGTACTTC. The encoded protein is CASSGDRGVAETQYF.

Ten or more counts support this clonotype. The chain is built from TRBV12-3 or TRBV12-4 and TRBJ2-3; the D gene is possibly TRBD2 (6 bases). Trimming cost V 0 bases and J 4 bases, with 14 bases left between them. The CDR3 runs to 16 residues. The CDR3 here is CASSLARGKGADTQYF. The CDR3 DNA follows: TGTGCCAGCAGTTTAGCTCGCGGGAAAGGAGCAGATACGCAGTATTTT.

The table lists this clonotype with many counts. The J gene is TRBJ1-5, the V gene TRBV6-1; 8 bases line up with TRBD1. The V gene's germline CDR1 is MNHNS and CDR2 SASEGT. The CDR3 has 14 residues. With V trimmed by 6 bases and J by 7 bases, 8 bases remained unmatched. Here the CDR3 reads CASRTDRGAQPQHF. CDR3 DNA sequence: TGTGCCAGCAGGACCGACAGGGGCGCCCAGCCCCAGCATTTT.

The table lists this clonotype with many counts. CDR3 sequence reads: CATQGMGYEQYF. For the CDR3, the DNA is TGTGCCACCCAGGGGATGGGCTACGAGCAGTACTTC. V usage is TRBV24-1 and J usage is TRBJ2-7, with a tentative D call TRBD1 (6 bases). Germline V lookup: CDR1 KGHDR, CDR2 SFDVKD. This CDR3 region has 12 residues. V was trimmed by 9 bases and J by 3 bases, leaving 11 bases between them.

CDR3: CSVVPRGQGDGYTF. DNA for the CDR3: TGCAGCGTGGTTCCAAGAGGGCAGGGCGATGGCTACACCTTC. This chain uses TRBV29-1 with TRBJ1-2; D is perhaps TRBD1 (5 bases). CDR1 and CDR2 (germline): SQVTM, ANQGSEA. Trimming removed 6 bases at V and 6 bases at J, with 20 bases between. The CDR3 contains 14 residues.